One sample yielded the 2 T cell receptor beta chains listed below, sequenced in a study of PD-1 blockade in classical Hodgkin lymphoma. The time point here: cycle 4 day 1 (C4D1), after five to seven weeks of nivolumab. All the patients suffered relapse after autologous stem cell transplantation, and brentuximab vedotin exposure differed. Here immunoSEQ multiplex PCR was the method, and the copy in TCRdb shows in-frame clones only, minus some. The table has approximately 61,000 clones, nearly 90% seen once; the top ten hold about 8.3%. The sequencing used peripheral blood mononuclear cells (PBMCs), collected before the fourth cycle of nivolumab. Receptors were obtained from a human donor with classical Hodgkin lymphoma.

The chain couples TRBV25-1 to TRBJ2-7, with D maybe TRBD1 (5 bases). Per germline, CDR1 MGHDK and CDR2 SYGVNS. CDR3 length: 17 amino acids. Trimming removed 4 bases at V and 3 bases at J, with 22 bases between. CDR3 in amino acids: CASSALSALDRSYEQYF. The DNA for the CDR3 is TGTGCCAGCAGTGCACTTTCGGCACTTGACAGAAGCTACGAGCAGTACTTC.

V and J are TRBV19 and TRBJ2-3; possible D gene TRBD1, 5 bases. Trimming shortened V by 10 bases and J by 0 bases, and 11 bases separated the two germline ends. The CDR3 is made up of 13 amino acids. The germline CDR1 and CDR2 sequences are LNHDA and SQIVND (reference sequence). CDR3 DNA: TGTGCCACCGCAGGGTCTAGCACAGATACGCAGTATTTT. Translated, it gives CATAGSSTDTQYF.